The 28 T cell receptor beta chains presented below share a single source sample, sequenced in a study of T cell responses to AZD1222 COVID-19 vaccine. Using immunoSEQ multiplex PCR, the repertoire was profiled, and TCRdb retains in-frame clones only, with some absent. This sample carries approximately 80,000 clones, approximately 83% of them seen once, and the ten largest clones take 9.5% to 13%. Sequences were derived from peripheral blood, sampled 28 days after the second AZD1222 dose. The source is an adult who received the AZD1222 COVID-19 vaccine.

The rearrangement uses TRBV28 and TRBJ1-6; tentatively, D is TRBD1 (5 bases). This CDR3 region has 15 residues. V was pared by 5 bases and J by 9 bases, with 17 bases between. Looked up from germline, CDR1 is MDHEN and CDR2 is SYDVKM. The CDR3 protein is CASSRRGATGSPLHF. The CDR3 coding sequence is TGTGCCAGCAGTAGGCGAGGGGCCACTGGTTCACCCCTCCACTTT.

The chain combines TRBV5-6 with TRBJ1-4, with TRBD1 as a possible D gene (6 bases). In germline, CDR1 is SGHDT, CDR2 YYEEEE. The V and J ends lost 2 bases and 8 bases respectively, with 19 bases between them. This CDR3 is 16 amino acids long. This CDR3 reads CASSLDGTPTFEKLFF. Written as DNA, the CDR3 is TGTGCCAGCAGCTTAGACGGGACACCAACTTTCGAAAAACTGTTTTTT. Variable domain in full (rest from reference TRBV5-6 and TRBJ1-4): DAGVTQSPTHLIKTRGQQVTLRCSPKSGHDTVSWYQQALGQGPQFIFQYYEEEERQRGNFPDRFSGHQFPNYSSELNVNALLLGDSALYLCASSLDGTPTFEKLFFGSGTQLSVL.

V usage is TRBV18 and J usage is TRBJ1-1, with 9 bases aligning to TRBD1. The CDR3 contains 14 residues. Losses at the gene ends were 5 bases for V and 5 bases for J; bases not matched to a gene: 6. Germline CDR1 reads KGHSH; CDR2 reads LQKENI. In DNA form, the CDR3 reads TGTGCCAGCTCAACCGGGACAGGGTCGACTGAAGCTTTCTTT. This gives the protein CASSTGTGSTEAFF.

This sequence joins TRBV4-3 and TRBJ2-1, with D perhaps matching TRBD2 (5 bases). With 1 base removed from V and 1 base from J, the gap between germline ends came to 8 bases. The CDR3 length is 15 residues. The germline gives CDR1 LGHNA, CDR2 YSLEER. CDR3 nucleotides: TGCGCCAGCAGCCAAGGAACGGGATCCTACAATGAGCAGTTCTTC. Translating gives CASSQGTGSYNEQFF.

This clone was observed a single time. The chain joins TRBV3-1 (or the pseudogene TRBV3-2) to TRBJ1-2; D unresolved. Germline V lookup: CDR1 LGHDT, CDR2 YNNKEL (reference sequence). V lost 4 bases and J lost 6, with 9 bases in between. The CDR3 runs to 12 residues. CDR3 residues: CASSRQENGYTF. CDR3 bases: TGTGCCAGCAGCCGTCAGGAAAATGGCTACACCTTC.

The gene calls are TRBV19 and TRBJ1-6; no clear D. The V gene lost 6 bases and the J gene lost 7 bases, with 10 bases spanning the gap. CDR3 length equals 13 residues. CDR1 is LNHDA and CDR2 is SQIVND in the germline V gene (reference sequence). CDR3 sequence (DNA): TGTGCCAGTAGATCCTCGCAGAATTCACCCCTCCACTTT. Translating it yields CASRSSQNSPLHF.

The rearrangement uses TRBV4-2 and TRBJ1-6; 7 bases agree with TRBD1. Trimming removed 0 bases from V and 10 bases from J; junction bases left unmatched: 6. The CDR3 is 15 amino acids. CDR1 LGHNA and CDR2 YNFKEQ come from the germline V gene. The CDR3 DNA follows: TGTGCCAGCAGCCAAGATTCGACAGGGTACTCACCCCTCCACTTT. This translates into CASSQDSTGYSPLHF.

This clone has only one observation. The V call is TRBV27, the J call TRBJ1-4; no firm D call. CDR1 and CDR2 (germline): MNHEY, SMNVEV (reference sequence). The germline V and J ends were trimmed by 3 bases and 0 bases, with 8 bases remaining between them. The CDR3 runs 15 residues. In DNA form, the CDR3 reads TGTGCCAGCAGTTTTTGGTCAGCAACTAATGAAAAACTGTTTTTT. It translates to CASSFWSATNEKLFF.

The chain links TRBV24-1 to TRBJ2-1, with unresolved D. CDR1 and CDR2 from the germline V gene are KGHDR and SFDVKD. With 3 bases removed from V and 7 bases from J, the gap between germline ends came to 9 bases. The CDR3 totals 13 residues. CDR3 coding DNA: TGTGCCACCAGTGATCCCCCGGTGAATGAGCAGTTCTTC. Translated, it gives CATSDPPVNEQFF.

This clone has just one count. The rearrangement links TRBV9 to TRBJ1-1; no reliable D call. Deletions cut 0 bases from V and 0 bases from J, with 9 bases between. This CDR3 comprises 15 residues. The germline CDR1 and CDR2 sequences are SGDLS and YYNGEE. In DNA form, the CDR3 reads TGTGCCAGCAGCGTAGGAACGGGAATGAACACTGAAGCTTTCTTT. Protein product: CASSVGTGMNTEAFF. Using reference TRBV9 and TRBJ1-1 for the parts outside the CDR3, the full variable domain is DSGVTQTPKHLITATGQRVTLRCSPRSGDLSVYWYQQSLDQGLQFLIQYYNGEERAKGNILERFSAQQFPDLHSELNLSSLELGDSALYFCASSVGTGMNTEAFFGQGTRLTVV.

J is TRBJ1-1 and V is TRBV14; D is perhaps TRBD1 (5 bases). The V and J ends lost 3 bases and 1 base respectively, with 12 bases between them. This CDR3 has 15 amino acids. CDR1 SGHDN and CDR2 FVKESK come from the germline V gene. CDR3 region: CASSHPRGSNTEAFF. The CDR3 coding sequence is TGTGCCAGCAGCCACCCCCGGGGCTCGAACACTGAAGCTTTCTTT.

The V call is TRBV2, the J call TRBJ2-1; TRBD2 agrees at 9 bases. The CDR3 sequence is 14 residues long. The V gene end was trimmed by 4 bases and the J gene end by 10 bases; junction bases not matched to a gene: 8. CDR1 and CDR2 (germline): SNHLY, FYNNEI. CDR3 amino acids: CASSVSGREGEQFF. For the CDR3, the DNA is TGTGCCAGCAGTGTTAGCGGGAGAGAAGGGGAGCAGTTCTTC. The full variable domain, in which reference TRBV2 and TRBJ2-1 provide the parts outside the CDR3, is EPEVTQTPSHQVTQMGQEVILRCVPISNHLYFYWYRQILGQKVEFLVSFYNNEISEKSEIFDDQFSVERPDGSNFTLKIRSTKLEDSAMYFCASSVSGREGEQFFGPGTRLTVL.

This chain joins TRBV28 and TRBJ2-2; D possibly matches TRBD1 or TRBD2 (5 bases each). V gave up 5 bases and J gave up 4 bases, with 17 bases separating them. Germline lookup yields CDR1 MDHEN and CDR2 SYDVKM. This CDR3 is 16 amino acids long. The CDR3, as DNA: TGTGCCAGCAGTAGGGACCGCGCCCCGGGCACCGGGGAGCTGTTTTTT. This encodes CASSRDRAPGTGELFF.

This chain links TRBV10-3 with TRBJ2-2; no clear D. The CDR3 has 15 amino acids. CDR1 ENHRY and CDR2 SYGVKD come from the germline V gene. The ends were cut back, 2 bases at V and 6 bases at J, with 13 bases in the middle. CDR3 loop: CAISETQDGSGELFF. For the CDR3, the DNA is TGTGCCATCAGTGAGACCCAAGATGGGTCCGGGGAGCTGTTTTTT.

This chain uses TRBV6-5 with TRBJ2-7; D is undetermined. CDR3 length equals 14 residues. V was pared by 5 bases and J by 4 bases, with 15 bases between. Germline CDR1 and CDR2: MNHEY and SVGAGI. In DNA form, the CDR3 reads TGTGCCAGCAGTCTAGACATTAGGTCTTACGAGCAGTACTTC. It encodes CASSLDIRSYEQYF.

This rearrangement joins TRBV10-1 to TRBJ2-5, with a weak D call TRBD2 (7 bases). V lost 0 bases and J lost 4, with 12 bases in between. Per the germline V gene, CDR1 is WNHNN and CDR2 is SYGVQD (reference sequence). The CDR3 runs to 15 residues. CDR3 DNA sequence: TGCGCCAGCAGTGAGTCCTGGGGGGGCCGAGAGACCCAGTACTTC. It translates to CASSESWGGRETQYF.

This chain connects TRBV7-8 to TRBJ1-2; D perhaps matches TRBD1 (5 bases). The CDR3 has 14 residues. Germline values: CDR1 SGHVS, CDR2 FQNEAQ. The ends were cut back, 1 base at V and 5 bases at J, with 11 bases in the middle. The CDR3 is CASSLGQLEYGYTF. As DNA, the CDR3 is TGTGCCAGCAGCTTAGGACAGCTTGAGTATGGCTACACCTTC.

In this sample, this clone turned up once. This chain links TRBV3-1 (or the pseudogene TRBV3-2) with TRBJ1-4; a weak D match, TRBD1 (6 bases). Between the trimmed V and J ends, which lost 4 bases and 2 bases, there was a span of 14 bases. Germline CDR1 LGHDT, CDR2 YNNKEL (reference sequence). The CDR3 totals 16 residues. The CDR3, as DNA: TGTGCCAGCAGCCCCTTGGGGGGGCCGACTAATGAAAAACTGTTTTTT. Amino acids: CASSPLGGPTNEKLFF.

The J gene is TRBJ2-2, the V gene TRBV5-1; maybe TRBD2 (6 bases). Germline V gene lookup returns CDR1 SGHRS and CDR2 YFSETQ. V was pared by 4 bases and J by 0 bases, with 16 bases between. This CDR3 has 17 residues. CDR3 region: CASSISPAGSNTGELFF. As DNA, the CDR3 is TGCGCCAGCAGCATAAGCCCTGCGGGGTCGAACACCGGGGAGCTGTTTTTT. The variable domain in full, with the rest retrieved from reference TRBV5-1 and TRBJ2-2, is KAGVTQTPRYLIKTRGQQVTLSCSPISGHRSVSWYQQTPGQGLQFLFEYFSETQRNKGNFPGRFSGRQFSNSRSEMNVSTLELGDSALYLCASSISPAGSNTGELFFGEGSRLTVL.

This chain uses TRBV4-2 with TRBJ1-3, with D possibly being TRBD1 (6 bases). Trimming left V 1 base short and J 2 bases short, with 12 bases between. The CDR3 has 16 amino acids. Germline lookup yields CDR1 LGHNA and CDR2 YNFKEQ. The CDR3 protein is CASSQGGQLPGNTIYF. For the CDR3, the DNA is TGTGCCAGCAGCCAAGGAGGACAGCTACCTGGAAACACCATATATTTT.

The chain recombines TRBV4-1 with TRBJ1-1, with D unclear. Germline V CDR1 and CDR2: MGHRA, YSYEKL. The V and J ends lost 2 bases and 2 bases respectively, with 9 bases between them. CDR3 size: 14 residues. CDR3 loop: CASSQTSKNTEAFF. The CDR3, as DNA: TGCGCCAGCAGCCAAACCAGTAAAAACACTGAAGCTTTCTTT.

This sequence joins TRBV7-9 and TRBJ2-5; D remains ambiguous. Germline CDR1 SEHNR, CDR2 FQNEAQ (reference sequence). This CDR3 contains 12 residues. The V end lost 5 bases, the J end lost 5 bases, and 9 bases lay between the germline ends. The CDR3 sequence is CASSHEIETQYF. The CDR3 region has the DNA TGTGCCAGCAGCCACGAAATTGAGACCCAGTACTTC.

The table lists this clone with a count of one. V gene TRBV6-1 combines with J gene TRBJ1-5; 8 bases map to TRBD1. Germline V CDR1 and CDR2: MNHNS, SASEGT. The CDR3 length is 17 residues. J was trimmed by 6 bases and V by 1 base; bases with no gene match: 11. CDR3 region: CASSEGSGTGRVQPQHF. The CDR3 coding sequence is TGTGCCAGCAGTGAAGGCTCCGGGACAGGAAGGGTTCAGCCCCAGCATTTT.

The CDR3 protein is CASFSDTQYF. Written as DNA, the CDR3 is TGTGCCAGCTTCTCAGATACGCAGTATTTT. V gene TRBV6-5 combines with J gene TRBJ2-3, with D unclear. Germline CDR1 reads MNHEY; CDR2 reads SVGAGI. The V and J ends lost 8 bases and 4 bases respectively, with 4 bases between them. The CDR3 sequence is 10 residues long.

The chain links TRBV7-2 to TRBJ2-3, with 8 bases lining up with TRBD2. J was trimmed by 4 bases and V by 2 bases; bases with no gene match: 8. In germline, CDR1 is SGHTA, CDR2 FQGNSA. The CDR3 is made up of 16 amino acids. The CDR3 loop is CASSLTSGRFSDTQYF. The CDR3 DNA is TGTGCCAGCAGCTTAACCAGCGGGAGATTTTCAGATACGCAGTATTTT.

As regards this clone: Other nucleotide sequences from this sample produce the same CDR3. The chain combines TRBV19 with TRBJ1-5, with a possible D match to TRBD1 (5 bases). The V gene's germline CDR1 is LNHDA and CDR2 SQIVND (reference sequence). The CDR3 has 14 amino acids. V was trimmed by 3 bases and J by 4 bases, leaving 10 bases between them. The CDR3 reads CASSIQGGNQPQHF. The CDR3 coding sequence is TGTGCCAGTAGTATCCAGGGTGGGAATCAGCCCCAGCATTTT.

The V gene is TRBV20-1, the J gene TRBJ2-5; D is unclear. This CDR3 comprises 11 residues. The V end was cut by 4 bases, the J end by 5 bases, with 8 bases between. The V gene's germline CDR1 is DFQATT and CDR2 SNEGSKA (reference sequence). CDR3 in amino acids: CSAKLGETQYF. The CDR3 coding sequence is TGCAGTGCTAAGCTGGGGGAGACCCAGTACTTC.

J is TRBJ1-4 and V is TRBV18; possibly TRBD1 for D (5 bases). Deletions cut 3 bases from V and 4 bases from J, with 9 bases between. The CDR3 sequence is 14 residues long. Per the germline V gene, CDR1 is KGHSH and CDR2 is LQKENI. The CDR3 DNA reads as TGTGCCAGCTCACCGAGTCAGGGTAATGAAAAACTGTTTTTT. Its protein product is CASSPSQGNEKLFF.